These 30 T cell receptor beta chains came from one sample sequenced in a study of T cells in Graves' hyperthyroidism and ophthalmopathy. The source material, RNA transcripts, was used to amplify TCR beta CDR3 regions. An initial round of RT-PCR targeting the TCR CDR3 relied on the HTBI primer set. One entry per CDR3 protein results from TCRdb running MiXCR on the multiplex PCR reads. The sample holds 480,000 or so distinct CDR3 sequences, around 15% seen once. Specimen: blood. Receptors were obtained from a woman aged 18 to 35 with Graves' hyperthyroidism.

On this clonotype itself: This may stem from a read error, because a much larger clone lies one nucleotide away. The rearrangement uses TRBV9 and TRBJ1-1; D is unresolved. The CDR3 has 13 residues. CDR1 is SGDLS, CDR2 YYNGEE, per germline. The CDR3 reads CASSVSQNTEASF. Here the CDR3 DNA reads TGTGCCAGCAGCGTAAGCCAGAACACTGAAGCTTCCTTT.

This clonotype was seen only a few times. CDR3 loop: CASGLDQGLEQPQHF. DNA of the CDR3: TGTGCTAGTGGTTTGGACCAGGGGTTGGAACAGCCCCAGCATTTT. The J gene is TRBJ1-5, the V gene TRBV12-5, with TRBD1 as a possible D gene (6 bases). Between the trimmed V and J ends, which lost 1 base and 7 bases, there was a span of 14 bases. The CDR3 loop spans 15 amino acids. The germline V gene encodes CDR1 LGHNT and CDR2 FRNRAP.

The sample holds many counts of this clonotype. J is TRBJ1-2 and V is TRBV29-1; D gene unclear. Germline V gene sequence: CDR1 SQVTM, CDR2 ANQGSEA. V lost 5 bases, J lost 3 bases, and 16 bases lay in between. This CDR3 has 14 amino acids. This CDR3 is CSVPRTPGDYGYTF. The CDR3 bases are TGCAGCGTTCCCCGGACCCCTGGGGACTATGGCTACACCTTC.

This clonotype came up many times. The chain couples TRBV12-3 or TRBV12-4 to TRBJ2-2; 9 nucleotides align to TRBD2. V was clipped by 6 bases and J by 5 bases; unmatched bases: 4. The CDR3 runs 14 residues. CDR3 loop: CASRNLAGTGELFF. The CDR3 coding sequence is TGTGCCAGCAGAAACCTAGCGGGAACCGGGGAGCTGTTTTTT.

Of note for this clonotype: One end of the junction fails to match germline, which may point to a read error. The CDR3 coding sequence is TGTCCCAGCAGTGACAGGGGCTACGAGCAGTACTTC. This encodes CPSSDRGYEQYF. This chain joins TRBV7-9 and TRBJ2-7; TRBD1 agrees at 8 bases. The germline gives CDR1 SEHNR, CDR2 FQNEAQ (reference sequence). The CDR3 loop spans 12 amino acids.

The rearrangement uses TRBV9 and TRBJ2-1, with TRBD2 matching 13 bases. This CDR3 has 16 residues. Germline assignment: CDR1 SGDLS and CDR2 YYNGEE. Losses at the gene ends were 3 bases for V and 6 bases for J; bases not matched to a gene: 6. CDR3 bases: TGTGCCAGCAGCGGGACTAGCGGGGGAGTATTCAATGAGCAGTTCTTC. Its protein product is CASSGTSGGVFNEQFF.

This clonotype was observed many times. J is TRBJ2-2 and V is TRBV2; possible D gene TRBD2, 6 bases. Germline-derived CDR1 and CDR2 are SNHLY and FYNNEI. This CDR3 contains 14 residues. V lost 8 bases and J lost 4, with 14 bases in between. The CDR3 DNA sequence: TGTGCCAGCGACATAGGAGGGGCCACCGGGGAGCTGTTTTTT. As protein: CASDIGGATGELFF. The entire variable domain, with the rest obtained from reference TRBV2 and TRBJ2-2, is as follows: EPEVTQTPSHQVTQMGQEVILRCVPISNHLYFYWYRQILGQKVEFLVSFYNNEISEKSEIFDDQFSVERPDGSNFTLKIRSTKLEDSAMYFCASDIGGATGELFFGEGSRLTVL.

This clonotype occurred a few times. This rearrangement joins TRBV9 to TRBJ2-5; no clear D gene. There are 14 residues in the CDR3. The germline V and J ends were trimmed by 0 bases and 4 bases, with 10 bases remaining between them. The V gene's germline CDR1 is SGDLS and CDR2 YYNGEE. CDR3 amino acids: CASSVGSRSETQYF. DNA of the CDR3: TGTGCCAGCAGCGTAGGGTCCAGGTCAGAGACCCAGTACTTC.

This clonotype was recorded many times. The chain carries TRBV6-1 and TRBJ2-3; TRBD2 aligns across 11 bases. Germline CDR1 and CDR2: MNHNS and SASEGT. The CDR3 is made up of 14 amino acids. V trimming: 9 bases; J trimming: 6 bases; junction bases outside the gene matches: 8. In DNA, the CDR3 is TGTGCCAGTCAGACTAGCGGGGAGTGGGATACGCAGTATTTT. This encodes CASQTSGEWDTQYF.

This clonotype was seen once. J is TRBJ2-7 and V is TRBV29-1; 8 nucleotides agree with TRBD1. The V gene end was trimmed by 6 bases and the J gene end by 2 bases; junction bases not matched to a gene: 6. The CDR3 is 13 residues long. The germline V gene has CDR1 SQVTM and CDR2 ANQGSEA. As DNA, the CDR3 is TGCAGCGTCGGACAGGGAGCCACCTACGAGCAGTACTTC. Residues: CSVGQGATYEQYF.

Worth noting for this clonotype: With a much larger clone just one base away, this may be a read error. The chain carries TRBV6-1 and TRBJ1-2; possible D gene TRBD1, 6 bases. The length of the CDR3 is 15 residues. Per the germline V gene, CDR1 is MNHNS and CDR2 is SASEGT. CDR3 coding DNA: TGTGCCCGCAGGAAGGGGGACGGGGGGTTTAGTGGCTACACCTTC. Translated, it gives CARRKGDGGFSGYTF.

This clonotype appeared many times. The V call is TRBV5-1, the J call TRBJ2-3; 10 nucleotides match TRBD2. CDR3 length equals 16 residues. The J segment lost 1 base and the V segment lost 0 bases, leaving 2 bases of the junction unmatched. Germline V CDR1 and CDR2: SGHRS, YFSETQ. The CDR3 loop is CASSLEGTSGTDTQYF. In nucleotides, the CDR3 is TGCGCCAGCAGCTTGGAAGGGACTAGCGGCACAGATACGCAGTATTTT.

This chain connects TRBV29-1 to TRBJ1-4; D gene uncertain. CDR1 is SQVTM, CDR2 ANQGSEA, per germline. Deletions cut 0 bases from V and 6 bases from J, with 8 bases between. CDR3 length equals 13 residues. In DNA, the CDR3 is TGCAGCGTTGAAGAATCCCGACATGAAAAACTGTTTTTT. Its translation is CSVEESRHEKLFF.

The chain joins TRBV7-9 to TRBJ2-5; 8 bases line up with TRBD2. Germline assignment: CDR1 SEHNR and CDR2 FQNEAQ (reference sequence). Trimming cost V 5 bases and J 5 bases; bases outside gene matches: 16. The CDR3 covers 17 residues. In DNA form, the CDR3 reads TGTGCCAGCAGCCCGTTCCCGGGACTAGGTATAGGGGAGACCCAGTACTTC. Translated: CASSPFPGLGIGETQYF. Complete variable domain (other parts from reference TRBV7-9 and TRBJ2-5): DTGVSQNPRHKITKRGQNVTFRCDPISEHNRLYWYRQTLGQGPEFLTYFQNEAQLEKSRLLSDRFSAERPKGSFSTLEIQRTEQGDSAMYLCASSPFPGLGIGETQYFGPGTRLLVL.

The sample holds many counts of this clonotype. The chain uses TRBV5-1 and TRBJ2-7, with D uncertain. This CDR3 is 13 amino acids long. Trimming pared 3 bases from V and 2 bases from J, leaving 9 bases between. The germline V gene encodes CDR1 SGHRS and CDR2 YFSETQ. The CDR3 nucleotides are TGCGCCAGCAGCTATACGGTTACCTACGAGCAGTACTTC. This translates into CASSYTVTYEQYF.

This clonotype has ten or more counts. This chain joins TRBV10-2 and TRBJ2-5; perhaps TRBD1 as D (6 bases). V was trimmed by 5 bases and J by 4 bases, leaving 11 bases between them. Germline-derived CDR1 and CDR2 are WSHSY and SAAADI. The CDR3 extends over 13 amino acids. The CDR3 nucleotides read TGCGCCAGCAGTCACCAGGGGAGAGAGACCCAGTACTTC. It is translated as CASSHQGRETQYF.

Details on this clonotype: A read error may account for a junction end that differs from germline. The J gene is TRBJ2-1, the V gene TRBV7-6; 7 bases are a match to TRBD2. The germline CDR1 and CDR2 sequences are SGHVS and FNYEAQ. The CDR3 has 15 amino acids. CDR3 nucleotide sequence: TGTGCCAGCAGCTCCACGGGAGGCTCCTTCAATGAGCAGTTCTTC. Its protein is CASSSTGGSFNEQFF.

This clonotype showed up many times. The chain recombines TRBV2 with TRBJ2-1; D may be TRBD2 (5 bases). The CDR3 consists of 13 residues. CDR1 is SNHLY, CDR2 FYNNEI, per germline. V was shortened by 4 bases and J by 5 bases, with 9 bases between the two germline ends. CDR3 nucleotide sequence: TGTGCCAGCAGTGTAGCGCCCCACAATGAGCAGTTCTTC. Its protein product is CASSVAPHNEQFF. Using reference TRBV2 and TRBJ2-1 for the parts outside the CDR3, the full variable domain is EPEVTQTPSHQVTQMGQEVILRCVPISNHLYFYWYRQILGQKVEFLVSFYNNEISEKSEIFDDQFSVERPDGSNFTLKIRSTKLEDSAMYFCASSVAPHNEQFFGPGTRLTVL.

With respect to this clonotype: This clone may be a read error of a much larger clone one base away. Since the CDR3 does not end with the conserved phenylalanine or tryptophan, this likely comes from a read error. V gene TRBV27 combines with J gene TRBJ1-5, with D possibly TRBD1 on 6 matching bases. CDR3 length: 13 residues. V was clipped by 5 bases and J by 7 bases, with 12 bases between them. Germline CDR1 reads MNHEY; CDR2 reads SMNVEV (reference sequence). CDR3 nucleotide sequence: TGTGCCAGCAGTCCGATACAGGGACAGCCCCAGCATTCT. The encoded protein is CASSPIQGQPQHS.

This clonotype was seen only a few times. This chain uses TRBV12-3 or TRBV12-4 with TRBJ2-5, with D perhaps TRBD1 (7 bases). The CDR3 is made up of 15 amino acids. V was pared by 5 bases and J by 5 bases, with 18 bases between. The CDR3 spells CASSMSTGRSETQYF. The CDR3 coding sequence is TGTGCCAGCAGTATGTCGACAGGGAGGTCGGAGACCCAGTACTTC.

For this clonotype: Given a much more abundant clone one base away, this may be a read error. The chain recombines TRBV15 with TRBJ2-2; weak D call: TRBD1 (5 bases). Germline assignment: CDR1 LNHNV and CDR2 YYDKDF (reference sequence). The CDR3 covers 14 residues. The CDR3 here is CAISRVGRAGELFF. Here the CDR3 DNA reads TGTGCCATCAGCAGAGTGGGGCGAGCCGGGGAGCTGTTTTTT.

To note about this clonotype: This could be a read error, since a much larger clone is one nucleotide away. The chain joins TRBV2 to TRBJ2-7, with 12 bases that match TRBD2. Germline loops: CDR1 SNHLY, CDR2 FYNNEI. V lost 10 bases and J lost 5; bases outside the gene matches: 6. This CDR3 is built from 13 residues. The CDR3 DNA sequence: TGTGCCATTCTGAGACTAGCGGGAGACGAGCAGTACTTC. Translating it yields CAILRLAGDEQYF.

This chain links TRBV7-2 with TRBJ2-1, with 16 bases that match TRBD2. V was clipped by 4 bases and J by 5 bases; unmatched bases: 8. There are 18 residues in the CDR3. Germline CDR1 and CDR2: SGHTA and FQGNSA. The CDR3 is CASSSGTSGRVPNNEQFF. In DNA, the CDR3 is TGTGCCAGCAGCTCCGGGACTAGCGGGAGGGTGCCTAACAATGAGCAGTTCTTC.

There are a few counts of this clonotype. The rearrangement uses TRBV9 and TRBJ2-1; D is possibly TRBD1 (5 bases). This CDR3 spans 13 amino acids. In germline, CDR1 is SGDLS, CDR2 YYNGEE. The ends were cut back, 7 bases at V and 4 bases at J, with 12 bases in the middle. CDR3 loop: CASGPRGYNEQFF. The CDR3 region has the DNA TGTGCCAGCGGCCCAAGGGGTTACAATGAGCAGTTCTTC.

This clonotype was recorded at least ten times. The V gene is TRBV7-9, the J gene TRBJ2-3; 8 bases fit TRBD1. The CDR3 has 14 amino acids. Germline CDR1 reads SEHNR; CDR2 reads FQNEAQ (reference sequence). The V gene end was trimmed by 7 bases and the J gene end by 2 bases; junction bases not matched to a gene: 5. CDR3 residues: CASTQGAPTDTQYF. Written as DNA, the CDR3 is TGTGCCAGCACCCAGGGGGCACCCACAGATACGCAGTATTTT.

This rearrangement joins TRBV11-2 to TRBJ2-3; 8 bases line up with TRBD1. V lost 7 bases and J lost 1; bases outside the gene matches: 10. The length of the CDR3 is 16 residues. Germline assignment: CDR1 SGHAT and CDR2 FQNNGV. The CDR3 is CASNRHTGGGTDTQYF. The CDR3 DNA follows: TGTGCCAGCAACCGCCACACAGGGGGTGGCACAGATACGCAGTATTTT.

This clonotype was observed many times. The chain employs TRBV7-6 and TRBJ2-3, with TRBD2 identical over 12 bases. Looked up from germline, CDR1 is SGHVS and CDR2 is FNYEAQ. The V and J ends lost 4 bases and 5 bases, in that order; junction bases with no gene match: 7. The CDR3 consists of 16 residues. CDR3 bases: TGTGCCAGCAGCTCGAGACTAGCGGGAGAAGAAGATACGCAGTATTTT. Translation gives CASSSRLAGEEDTQYF.

In this sample, this clonotype turned up a few times. The DNA is left out, because the CDR3 cannot be placed on it with certainty; the CDR3 is given as TCRdb lists it. V and J are TRBV30 and TRBJ2-1; TRBD1, as called in the table, went unchecked against the DNA. The CDR3 extends over 12 residues, inclusive of both ends. Per germline, CDR1 GTSNPN and CDR2 SVGIG (reference sequence). The CDR3 region is CAWARGNNEQLF.

This clonotype showed up many times. The DNA for the CDR3 is TGCGCCAGCAGATTTACCCTAGCGGGGACCTACGAGCAGTACTTC. Its translation: CASRFTLAGTYEQYF. The chain employs TRBV5-1 and TRBJ2-7; 9 bases match TRBD2. Germline trimming cut 5 bases from V and 2 bases from J; bases unmatched to any gene: 8. The CDR3 spans 15 residues. Per germline, CDR1 SGHRS and CDR2 YFSETQ.

This clonotype was recorded at least ten times. The chain recombines TRBV7-9 with TRBJ1-2; D remains ambiguous. With 1 base removed from V and 3 bases from J, the gap between germline ends came to 12 bases. This CDR3 is built from 15 residues. From germline, CDR1 is SEHNR and CDR2 FQNEAQ (reference sequence). The CDR3 sequence is CASSLDGRPYYGYTF. As DNA, the CDR3 is TGTGCCAGCAGCTTAGACGGCAGACCGTACTATGGCTACACCTTC.